The source of this T cell receptor beta chain is a study of cytomegalovirus exposure and HLA in healthy donors. Study-wide background: Previous work identified roughly 120 million unique TCR beta sequences from about 179 million T cells. The Caucasian-associated ancestry cluster contained more than 75% of the approximately 390 genotyped donors. Study-wide results and caveats: Most TCR sequences were uncommon, yet certain public TCRs appeared in many donors. Common viral pathogens seemed to be connected with several of the most significant clusters, according to a later analysis.

Comment on this clone: Its specificity is unknown.

Trimming took off 4 bases at V and 3 bases at J, with 9 bases between the two ends. The CDR3 has 13 residues. Germline lookup yields CDR1 KGHSH and CDR2 LQKENI. Primers for the PCR totalled 60 Vbeta and 13 Jbeta. Clones were read by immunoSEQ multiplex PCR, and TCRdb kept only the in-frame ones, dropping some. Of roughly 100,000 clones listed, more than 60% were seen once; the top ten hold 2.1%. This clonotype was obtained from a man aged 25-45 years in good health and CMV-seronegative. The chain joins TRBV18 to TRBJ1-1; D call uncertain. The sample taken for sequencing was PBMCs. CDR3 region: CASSRGEDTEAFF. The CDR3, as DNA: TGTGCCAGCTCACGCGGGGAGGACACTGAAGCTTTCTTT.